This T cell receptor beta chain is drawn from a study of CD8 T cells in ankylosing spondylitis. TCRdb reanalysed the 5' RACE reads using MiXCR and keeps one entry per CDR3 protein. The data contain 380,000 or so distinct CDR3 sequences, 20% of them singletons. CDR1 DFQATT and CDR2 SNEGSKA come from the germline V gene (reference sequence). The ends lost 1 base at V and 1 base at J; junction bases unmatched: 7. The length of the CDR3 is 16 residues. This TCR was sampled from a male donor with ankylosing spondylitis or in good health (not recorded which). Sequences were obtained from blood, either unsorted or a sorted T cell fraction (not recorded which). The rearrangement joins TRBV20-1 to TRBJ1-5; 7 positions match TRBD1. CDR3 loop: CSARGPGDRSNQPQHF. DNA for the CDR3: TGCAGTGCTAGAGGCCCCGGGGACAGAAGCAATCAGCCCCAGCATTTT.